A single sample gave rise to the 4 T cell receptor beta chains below, sequenced in a study of cytotoxic CD8 clonotypes in ibrutinib-treated CLL. The repertoire was sequenced with immunoSEQ multiplex PCR; TCRdb's copy has only in-frame clones and lacks some. This table has about 35,000 clones, about 47% appearing once. Sequencing was performed on PBMCs, taken before ibrutinib treatment. These receptors were collected from a human donor with chronic lymphocytic leukemia.

Only a few counts were recorded for this clone. V and J are TRBV18 and TRBJ2-7; D possibly corresponds to TRBD2 (6 bases). V was shortened by 3 bases and J by 4 bases, with 16 bases between the two germline ends. Germline V gene sequence: CDR1 KGHSH, CDR2 LQKENI. This CDR3 comprises 15 residues. CDR3 DNA sequence: TGTGCCAGCTCACCCCAACGGGAGATCGGATACGAGCAGTACTTC. Translating gives CASSPQREIGYEQYF.

The chain carries TRBV5-4 and TRBJ1-2, with D perhaps matching TRBD1 (5 bases). The CDR3 is 14 residues long. The ends were cut back, 1 base at V and 2 bases at J, with 9 bases in the middle. Looked up from germline, CDR1 is SGHNT and CDR2 is YYREEE (reference sequence). CDR3 nucleotides: TGTGCCAGCAGCTTGTTACAGGAGAACTATGGCTACACCTTC. It yields the protein CASSLLQENYGYTF.

Judged by abundance, this clone is medium-sized (0.01 to 0.1%). This rearrangement joins TRBV9 to TRBJ1-5; D unclear. V lost 4 bases and J lost 7, with 12 bases in between. The CDR3 extends over 13 amino acids. CDR1 is SGDLS, CDR2 YYNGEE, per germline. DNA of the CDR3: TGTGCCAGCAGCCGCGGTGACCAGCAGCCCCAGCATTTT. This encodes CASSRGDQQPQHF. Using reference TRBV9 and TRBJ1-5 for the parts outside the CDR3, the full variable domain is DSGVTQTPKHLITATGQRVTLRCSPRSGDLSVYWYQQSLDQGLQFLIQYYNGEERAKGNILERFSAQQFPDLHSELNLSSLELGDSALYFCASSRGDQQPQHFGDGTRLSIL.

Points on this clone: Germline is not matched at one junction end, which may reflect a read error. The identical CDR3 is also encoded by other nucleotide sequences in the sample. V is TRBV6-5 and J is TRBJ1-6; 7 bases align to TRBD1. Germline lookup yields CDR1 MNHEY and CDR2 SVGAGI. The CDR3 is 15 residues long. The CDR3 sequence is CATTRDSSYNSPLHF. The CDR3 DNA follows: TGTGCCACCACCAGGGACAGCTCCTATAATTCACCCCTCCATTTT.